This paragraph covers one T cell receptor beta chain sequence. What it binds is unknown. Measured with immunoSEQ multiplex PCR; TCRdb has only the in-frame clones, and not every one. Its listing shows about 140,000 clones. V was clipped by 8 bases and J by 6 bases, with 17 bases between them. This CDR3 spans 12 amino acids. The V gene's germline CDR1 is SQVTM and CDR2 ANQGSEA. These data originate in a study of T cell responses to AZD1222 COVID-19 vaccine. Broader study findings: At study baseline, merely five or six AZD1222 recipients were seropositive.

This receptor was obtained from an adult in good health. V usage is TRBV29-1 and J usage is TRBJ2-7, with TRBD1 as a possible D gene (5 bases). The sample consisted of peripheral blood. The CDR3 coding sequence is TGCAGCACTCGCTCAGGGTCGGGCGAGCAGTACTTC. This encodes CSTRSGSGEQYF.